This T cell receptor beta chain stems from a study of blood T cell repertoires in COVID-19. On the study more broadly: Specimens from acute and convalescent COVID-19 originated in the United States, Italy and Spain. T cells, B-cell-depleted T cells, or PBMCs supplied cDNA or gDNA.

In its sample, this clone was seen once. In germline, CDR1 is LNHDA, CDR2 SQIVND (reference sequence). The CDR3 sequence is 17 residues long. V was clipped by 8 bases and J by 5 bases; unmatched bases: 20. Methods used by the authors: Scientists estimated how many nucleated cells there were by amplifying reference gene primers. The protocol was immunoSEQ multiplex PCR, while the TCRdb copy is restricted to in-frame clones and leaves out a portion. Clone size and V and J calls were adopted from that table, with D and trimming inferred from the DNA. The sample shows some 45,000 clones, approximately 83% of them seen only once.

This chain joins TRBV19 and TRBJ2-7; 8 bases are shared with TRBD2. This TCR was recovered from a man older than 75 in a cohort sampled during active COVID-19. Sequencing was carried out using peripheral blood. CDR3 DNA: TGTGCCAGTCGGCAAGCCCCCGGGAGGGTAGGCCGGGACGAGCAGTACTTC. Translating it yields CASRQAPGRVGRDEQYF.